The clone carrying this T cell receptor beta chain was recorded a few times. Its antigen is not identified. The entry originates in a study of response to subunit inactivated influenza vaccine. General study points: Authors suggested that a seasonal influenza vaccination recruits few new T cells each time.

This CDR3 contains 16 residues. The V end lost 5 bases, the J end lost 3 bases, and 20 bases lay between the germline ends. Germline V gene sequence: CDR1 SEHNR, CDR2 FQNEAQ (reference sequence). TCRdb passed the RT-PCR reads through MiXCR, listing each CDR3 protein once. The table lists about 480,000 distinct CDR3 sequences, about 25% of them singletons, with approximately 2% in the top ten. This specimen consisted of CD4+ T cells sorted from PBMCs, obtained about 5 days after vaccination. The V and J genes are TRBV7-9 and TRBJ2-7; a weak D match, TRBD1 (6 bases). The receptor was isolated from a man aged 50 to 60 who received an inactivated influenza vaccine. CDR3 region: CASSRIVTTGIYEQYF. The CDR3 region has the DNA TGTGCCAGCAGCCGGATCGTTACCACAGGGATCTACGAGCAGTACTTC.